The 18 T cell receptor beta chains given below trace back to one sample, sequenced in a study of blood T cell repertoires in COVID-19. Libraries were prepared by immunoSEQ multiplex PCR; TCRdb keeps only in-frame clonotypes and omits some of them. The sample includes 170,000 or so clones, roughly 84% of them seen just once. Sequencing was carried out using PBMCs or T cells enriched from blood (not recorded which). The origin of the receptors is a woman between 45 and 65 years old who had recovered from COVID-19.

The chain uses TRBV11-3 and TRBJ1-3; D unresolved. Germline lookup yields CDR1 SGHNT and CDR2 YENEEA. This CDR3 region has 14 residues. Trimming removed 5 bases at V and 2 bases at J, with 10 bases between. CDR3: CASSPLETGNTIYF. In DNA, the CDR3 is TGTGCCAGCAGCCCACTTGAAACTGGAAACACCATATATTTT.

The chain links TRBV4-1 to TRBJ1-2; possible D gene TRBD1, 5 bases. The CDR3 totals 14 residues. Per germline, CDR1 MGHRA and CDR2 YSYEKL. Trimming removed 1 base at V and 7 bases at J, with 13 bases between. Here the CDR3 DNA reads TGCGCCAGCAGCCAAGGGGAAGGGAGGGGTGGCTACACCTTC. Its protein product is CASSQGEGRGGYTF.

The chain is built from TRBV19 and TRBJ2-1, with a possible D match to TRBD1 (6 bases). CDR3 size: 15 residues. Between the trimmed V and J ends, which lost 3 bases and 6 bases, there was a span of 15 bases. Germline V gives CDR1 LNHDA, CDR2 SQIVND (reference sequence). CDR3 nucleotide sequence: TGTGCCAGTAGTATTGGCGTCAGGGGAGCCAATGAGCAGTTCTTC. Translating gives CASSIGVRGANEQFF.

V gene TRBV5-1 combines with J gene TRBJ2-3, with D possibly matching TRBD2 (6 bases). Trimming removed 5 bases at V and 1 base at J, with 11 bases between. This CDR3 spans 14 amino acids. Germline V gives CDR1 SGHRS, CDR2 YFSETQ. Here the CDR3 DNA reads TGCGCCAGCAGTGCGGTAGCGGGCACAGATACGCAGTATTTT. Its protein product is CASSAVAGTDTQYF.

The V gene is TRBV5-1, the J gene TRBJ2-5; TRBD1 is a possible D gene (6 bases). The germline CDR1 and CDR2 sequences are SGHRS and YFSETQ. The CDR3 runs to 11 residues. V gave up 2 bases and J gave up 14 bases, with 13 bases separating them. The CDR3 is CASSFETGRYF. The CDR3 coding sequence is TGCGCCAGCAGCTTTGAGACAGGACGATACTTC.

V and J are TRBV7-2 and TRBJ2-1; 11 bases line up with TRBD2. CDR3 length: 18 residues. Germline V gives CDR1 SGHTA, CDR2 FQGNSA. V shed 0 bases, J shed 8 bases, and the junction held 12 bases outside the gene matches. The CDR3 loop reads CASSLAALRTSGRHEQFF. DNA for the CDR3: TGTGCCAGCAGCTTAGCGGCCTTAAGAACTAGCGGGAGACATGAGCAGTTCTTC.

This chain connects TRBV3-1 (or the pseudogene TRBV3-2) to TRBJ1-1; the D is unclear. The CDR3 contains 15 residues. Germline V CDR1 and CDR2: LGHDT, YNNKEL (reference sequence). Trimming shortened V by 1 base and J by 1 base, and 10 bases separated the two germline ends. The CDR3 DNA reads as TGTGCCAGCAGCCAAGTCGGTTCGGGGAACACTGAAGCTTTCTTT. Amino acids: CASSQVGSGNTEAFF.

This clone was seen only a few times. The chain uses TRBV15 and TRBJ1-2; tentatively, D is TRBD1 (5 bases). Deletions cut 0 bases from V and 7 bases from J, with 15 bases between. Germline CDR1 reads LNHNV; CDR2 reads YYDKDF (reference sequence). This CDR3 is 15 amino acids long. The CDR3 is CATSRDGAGTSGYTF. CDR3 DNA: TGTGCCACCAGCAGAGATGGGGCAGGGACTAGTGGCTACACCTTC.

There are a few counts of this clone. DNA for the CDR3: TGTGCCAGCAGTTACTCGGCAGGGGATAGCTCCTACGAGCAGTACTTC. This translates into CASSYSAGDSSYEQYF. V usage is TRBV6-5 and J usage is TRBJ2-7; possible D gene TRBD1, 6 bases. The germline V gene encodes CDR1 MNHEY and CDR2 SVGAGI. Trimming removed 0 bases at V and 0 bases at J, with 12 bases between. The length of the CDR3 is 16 residues.

This clone has more than one count but fewer than ten. The V gene is TRBV5-1, the J gene TRBJ2-1; D possibly corresponds to TRBD1 (5 bases). Trimming stripped 0 bases from V and 4 bases from J, with 11 bases between. The CDR3 runs to 15 residues. CDR1 SGHRS and CDR2 YFSETQ come from the germline V gene. CDR3 nucleotides: TGCGCCAGCAGCTTGGATCTGAACAGGTACAATGAGCAGTTCTTC. It codes for CASSLDLNRYNEQFF.

The chain couples TRBV24-1 to TRBJ2-3; 9 bases line up with TRBD2. Germline trimming cut 8 bases from V and 4 bases from J; bases unmatched to any gene: 3. This CDR3 region has 13 residues. The germline CDR1 and CDR2 sequences are KGHDR and SFDVKD. The CDR3 protein is CATTGTSSDTQYF. CDR3 sequence (DNA): TGTGCCACCACCGGGACTAGCTCAGATACGCAGTATTTT.

J is TRBJ2-3 and V is TRBV6-5; 14 bases fit TRBD2. Per germline, CDR1 MNHEY and CDR2 SVGAGI. Trimming removed 8 bases from V and 4 bases from J; junction bases left unmatched: 2. The CDR3 has 14 amino acids. The CDR3 loop reads CASRLAGGADTQYF. CDR3 nucleotides: TGTGCCAGCCGACTAGCGGGAGGGGCAGATACGCAGTATTTT.

This rearrangement joins TRBV7-9 to TRBJ2-1; 7 nucleotides line up with TRBD2. V gave up 1 base and J gave up 7 bases; unmatched junction bases: 4. CDR3 length: 14 residues. CDR1 SEHNR and CDR2 FQNEAQ come from the germline V gene (reference sequence). CDR3 sequence reads: CASSLGIGGNEQFF. In DNA form, the CDR3 reads TGTGCCAGCAGCTTAGGGATCGGGGGGAATGAGCAGTTCTTC.

The chain carries TRBV5-1 and TRBJ1-1, with D unresolved. Trimming shortened V by 0 bases and J by 1 base, and 10 bases separated the two germline ends. Germline lookup yields CDR1 SGHRS and CDR2 YFSETQ. The CDR3 totals 15 residues. CDR3 amino acids: CASSLEAAGNTEAFF. CDR3 coding DNA: TGCGCCAGCAGCTTGGAAGCTGCGGGGAACACTGAAGCTTTCTTT.

This clone appeared once. V gene TRBV19 combines with J gene TRBJ2-1; 7 nucleotides align to TRBD2. This CDR3 has 14 amino acids. Trimming at V came to 7 bases and at J to 2 bases, leaving 5 bases not matched to a gene. From germline, CDR1 is LNHDA and CDR2 SQIVND (reference sequence). CDR3 nucleotides: TGTGCCAGTAAAGGTCTAGCGGCCTACAATGAGCAGTTCTTC. This gives the protein CASKGLAAYNEQFF.

This clone has only a few counts. V is TRBV7-2 and J is TRBJ2-7; 10 bases match TRBD2. The CDR3 consists of 15 residues. CDR1 is SGHTA and CDR2 is FQGNSA in the germline V gene. V shed 8 bases and J 4 bases; nucleotides not matched to a gene: 11. CDR3 sequence (DNA): TGTGCCAGCGGGGAAGCGGGAGGGCTACATTACGAGCAGTACTTC. It is translated as CASGEAGGLHYEQYF. The full variable domain, with the rest looked up from reference TRBV7-2 and TRBJ2-7, is GAGVSQSPSNKVTEKGKDVELRCDPISGHTALYWYRQSLGQGLEFLIYFQGNSAPDKSGLPSDRFSAERTGGSVSTLTIQRTQQEDSAVYLCASGEAGGLHYEQYFGPGTRLTVT.

V and J are TRBV14 and TRBJ1-1, with unresolved D. V shed 1 base and J shed 3 bases, with 9 bases lying between them. This CDR3 is built from 14 residues. Germline V gene sequence: CDR1 SGHDN, CDR2 FVKESK. The CDR3: CASSQATYHTEAFF. CDR3 in DNA: TGTGCCAGCAGCCAAGCCACATACCACACTGAAGCTTTCTTT.

The chain has TRBV2 and TRBJ2-6, with D perhaps matching TRBD2 (6 bases). This CDR3 is 17 amino acids long. Deletions cut 7 bases from V and 0 bases from J, with 16 bases between. The germline V gene has CDR1 SNHLY and CDR2 FYNNEI. The CDR3 is CASTYSQEGSGANVLTF. The CDR3 DNA reads TGTGCCAGCACATACTCTCAGGAGGGCTCTGGGGCCAACGTCCTGACTTTC.